One TCR beta chain is described in this entry. Its antigen is undetermined. Germline V gives CDR1 LNHDA, CDR2 SQIVND (reference sequence). V lost 5 bases to trimming and J lost 3 bases; unmatched junction nucleotides: 8. This CDR3 has 15 amino acids. This sample is part of a study of T cell repertoires in cytomegalovirus infection. Study details: HLA-C-restricted CMV epitopes, recently identified, and well-studied HLA-B-restricted ones were used by the study. In public TCR beta signatures, there were indications of both CMV infection and matching HLA type. Study-wide findings and caveats: HLA-C-restricted CMV clonotypes gave the most frequent clonotype in two of eight donors. CMV carriers having the relevant HLA were flagged by cumulative public TCR beta family frequency.

TCRdb fed the reads into MiXCR, producing one record per CDR3 protein. The table has 300,000 to 400,000 distinct CDR3 sequences, 25% to 35% seen once. The sequence was obtained from a human donor in good health (CMV status not recorded). Some clones in this sample may be carry-over from other donors' samples. This sample comprised cultured PBMCs, obtained from culture after CMV antigen stimulation. The chain carries TRBV19 and TRBJ1-2; 8 nucleotides match TRBD1. The CDR3 reads CASSLRQGSHYGYTF. The DNA of the CDR3 is TGTGCCAGTAGTCTTCGACAGGGGAGTCACTATGGCTACACCTTC. The complete variable domain, with remaining parts taken from reference TRBV19 and TRBJ1-2, reads DGGITQSPKYLFRKEGQNVTLSCEQNLNHDAMYWYRQDPGQGLRLIYYSQIVNDFQKGDIAEGYSVSREKKESFPLTVTSAQKNPTAFYLCASSLRQGSHYGYTFGSGTRLTVV.